This entry lists 27 T cell receptor beta chains sequenced from one sample in a study of T cells in Graves' hyperthyroidism and ophthalmopathy. There were TCR beta CDR3 regions amplified from RNA transcripts. HTBI primers were used for first-round RT-PCR of the TCR CDR3. TCRdb reprocessed the multiplex PCR reads via MiXCR and lists one record per CDR3 protein. The profile shows hundreds of thousands of distinct CDR3 sequences, 15% to 19% of them singletons. Sequenced sample: blood. The receptors were sampled from a young woman with Graves' hyperthyroidism that later progressed to Graves' ophthalmopathy.

The chain combines TRBV6-6 with TRBJ2-7; possible D gene TRBD2, 6 bases. From germline, CDR1 is MNHNY and CDR2 SVGAGI (reference sequence). This CDR3 comprises 14 residues. V was cut by 2 bases and J by 4 bases, with 12 bases left in between. The CDR3 nucleotides read TGTGCCAGCAGTTACGGCGGGACTCAATACGAGCAGTACTTC. Translated: CASSYGGTQYEQYF.

The J gene is TRBJ2-5, the V gene TRBV6-5; 12 bases are a match to TRBD2. V shed 0 bases and J 2 bases; nucleotides not matched to a gene: 4. Germline CDR1 MNHEY, CDR2 SVGAGI. This CDR3 comprises 17 residues. The DNA of the CDR3 is TGTGCCAGCAGTTACTCGGGTCTAGCGGGAGGGCAAGAGACCCAGTACTTC. Amino acids: CASSYSGLAGGQETQYF.

This clonotype was recorded at least ten times. The chain combines TRBV9 with TRBJ2-7; TRBD1 aligns across 10 bases. From germline, CDR1 is SGDLS and CDR2 YYNGEE. The CDR3 covers 15 residues. The V and J ends lost 2 bases and 2 bases, in that order; junction bases with no gene match: 4. In DNA form, the CDR3 reads TGTGCCAGCAGCGTTTCCGGACAGGGGGCCTACGAGCAGTACTTC. Translating it yields CASSVSGQGAYEQYF.

This clonotype has more than one count but fewer than ten. The chain has TRBV9 and TRBJ2-5; 7 bases align to TRBD1. The CDR3 spans 16 residues. V lost 0 bases to trimming and J lost 5 bases; unmatched junction nucleotides: 10. Germline assignment: CDR1 SGDLS and CDR2 YYNGEE. CDR3 residues: CASSVGDGTVRETQYF. CDR3 DNA sequence: TGTGCCAGCAGCGTAGGGGATGGGACAGTGAGGGAGACCCAGTACTTC.

This clonotype has more than one count but fewer than ten. The chain combines TRBV15 with TRBJ1-4; perhaps TRBD1 as D (5 bases). Deletions cut 1 base from V and 7 bases from J, with 13 bases between. The V gene's germline CDR1 is LNHNV and CDR2 YYDKDF (reference sequence). The CDR3 has 15 residues. In DNA form, the CDR3 reads TGTGCCACCAGCAGAGGGTCGGCAGGGTTTGAAAAACTGTTTTTT. This sequence encodes CATSRGSAGFEKLFF.

This clonotype was counted ten times or more. The chain links TRBV28 to TRBJ2-5; D is undetermined. The CDR3 is made up of 13 amino acids. V lost 2 bases and J 2 bases, leaving 6 bases between the germline ends. Germline V gene sequence: CDR1 MDHEN, CDR2 SYDVKM. The CDR3 DNA reads as TGTGCCAGCAGTTTAGTGGGGCAAGAGACCCAGTACTTC. This gives the protein CASSLVGQETQYF. Full variable domain (rest looked up from reference TRBV28 and TRBJ2-5): DVKVTQSSRYLVKRTGEKVFLECVQDMDHENMFWYRQDPGLGLRLIYFSYDVKMKEKGDIPEGYSVSREKKERFSLILESASTNQTSMYLCASSLVGQETQYFGPGTRLLVL.

This clonotype has a handful of counts. The rearrangement joins TRBV7-6 to TRBJ2-1, with D hard to call. V was clipped by 2 bases and J by 0 bases, with 8 bases between them. The CDR3 totals 15 residues. Per the germline V gene, CDR1 is SGHVS and CDR2 is FNYEAQ. CDR3 protein: CASSLSRGSYNEQFF. The CDR3 DNA reads TGTGCCAGCAGCTTATCCCGCGGCTCCTACAATGAGCAGTTCTTC.

In its sample, this clonotype was seen a few times. The chain uses TRBV6-4 and TRBJ2-7; D may be TRBD1 (7 bases). Germline assignment: CDR1 MRHNA and CDR2 SNTAGT. V was cut by 0 bases and J by 7 bases, with 13 bases left in between. The CDR3 is made up of 14 amino acids. The CDR3 DNA is TGTGCCAGCAGTGACTCGGAGGGGGCGAGGGAGCAGTACTTC. Protein product: CASSDSEGAREQYF.

Many counts were recorded for this clonotype. The rearrangement links TRBV7-8 to TRBJ2-4, with D hard to call. CDR1 and CDR2 from the germline V gene are SGHVS and FQNEAQ. Trimming removed 6 bases at V and 6 bases at J, with 24 bases between. The CDR3 loop spans 17 amino acids. The CDR3 nucleotides read TGTGCCAGCAGTCAACGGACGGCCGGCTCCTCGGGAAACATTCAGTACTTC. It codes for CASSQRTAGSSGNIQYF.

A few counts support this clonotype. This may stem from a read error, because a much larger clone lies one nucleotide away. This chain joins TRBV28 and TRBJ2-7; the D call may be TRBD1 or TRBD2 (5 bases each). Germline CDR1 MDHEN, CDR2 SYDVKM. The CDR3 totals 16 residues. In DNA form, the CDR3 reads TGTGCCTGCAGTACCCTCCCCGGGACGGACGCCTACGAGCAGTACTTC. Translated: CACSTLPGTDAYEQYF.

In its sample, this clonotype was seen many times. The rearrangement uses TRBV11-2 and TRBJ2-1; 9 nucleotides agree with TRBD2. The junction had 9 bases not matched to a gene; V was cut back by 1 base and J by 2 bases. CDR3 size: 18 residues. Germline V gene data show CDR1 as SGHAT and CDR2 as FQNNGV. The DNA for the CDR3 is TGTGCCAGCAGCTTAGTAGAGGGGGCGGGAGGGCCCTACAATGAGCAGTTCTTC. It is translated as CASSLVEGAGGPYNEQFF.

The sample holds many counts of this clonotype. The rearrangement uses TRBV28 and TRBJ1-1; the D is unclear. Looked up from germline, CDR1 is MDHEN and CDR2 is SYDVKM. The germline V and J ends were trimmed by 3 bases and 4 bases, with 9 bases remaining between them. The CDR3 covers 13 residues. The CDR3 nucleotides read TGTGCCAGCAGTTTTCCCGGAAGCACTGAAGCTTTCTTT. It encodes CASSFPGSTEAFF.

The chain links TRBV13 to TRBJ2-7; D call uncertain. V dropped 0 bases and J dropped 6 bases, with 12 bases sitting between them. The CDR3 is 14 residues long. CDR1 and CDR2 (germline): PRHDT, FYEKMQ (reference sequence). CDR3 sequence reads: CASSLGSSLIEQYF. Written as DNA, the CDR3 is TGTGCCAGCAGCTTAGGTTCCAGCTTGATCGAGCAGTACTTC.

This clonotype was seen many times. This chain connects TRBV6-1 to TRBJ2-3; 7 positions match TRBD1. This CDR3 is built from 14 residues. The J segment lost 5 bases and the V segment lost 5 bases, leaving 7 bases of the junction unmatched. The germline gives CDR1 MNHNS, CDR2 SASEGT. The CDR3 sequence: CASSSGTAGDTQYF. The CDR3 DNA sequence: TGTGCCAGCAGTTCAGGGACAGCCGGAGATACGCAGTATTTT.

The rearrangement uses TRBV29-1 and TRBJ2-5; D is unresolved. Per the germline V gene, CDR1 is SQVTM and CDR2 is ANQGSEA. CDR3 length equals 10 residues. Trimming stripped 4 bases from V and 5 bases from J, with 5 bases between. DNA of the CDR3: TGCAGCGTTGTACGTGAGACCCAGTACTTC. Its translation is CSVVRETQYF.

This clonotype appeared many times. V gene TRBV12-3 or TRBV12-4 combines with J gene TRBJ2-5, with TRBD1 identical over 9 bases. V shed 6 bases, J shed 4 bases, and the junction held 6 bases outside the gene matches. This CDR3 comprises 14 residues. The DNA of the CDR3 is TGTGCCAGCAGCCTTACAGGGGGCAGAGAGACCCAGTACTTC. This translates into CASSLTGGRETQYF.

This clonotype has only a few counts. J is TRBJ2-2 and V is TRBV27, with D possibly being TRBD1 (5 bases). Germline CDR1 and CDR2: MNHEY and SMNVEV (reference sequence). The CDR3 loop spans 14 amino acids. Trimming stripped 10 bases from V and 0 bases from J, with 12 bases between. The CDR3 here is CATTLGPNTGELFF. CDR3 coding DNA: TGTGCCACTACGCTGGGGCCGAACACCGGGGAGCTGTTTTTT.

The chain joins TRBV4-1 to TRBJ2-3, with TRBD1 matching over 7 bases. This CDR3 region has 19 residues. The V gene's germline CDR1 is MGHRA and CDR2 YSYEKL. V gave up 0 bases and J gave up 1 base; unmatched junction bases: 13. CDR3 amino acids: CASSQELWRYTGGTDTQYF. In DNA, the CDR3 is TGCGCCAGCAGCCAAGAGTTGTGGCGGTACACAGGGGGCACAGATACGCAGTATTTT.

This clonotype came up many times. The J gene is TRBJ2-1, the V gene TRBV12-3 or TRBV12-4, with TRBD2 matching 12 bases. The CDR3 consists of 15 residues. The junction had 2 bases not matched to a gene; V was cut back by 6 bases and J by 2 bases. CDR3 residues: CASRTSGSTYNEQFF. Written as DNA, the CDR3 is TGTGCCAGCAGGACTAGCGGGAGCACCTACAATGAGCAGTTCTTC.

This clonotype was seen ten or more times. This chain connects TRBV6-2 or TRBV6-3 to TRBJ2-7; D assignment may be TRBD1 or TRBD2 (5 bases each). V lost 2 bases, J lost 4 bases, and 15 bases lay in between. The CDR3 loop spans 15 amino acids. Germline values: CDR1 MNHEY, CDR2 SVGEGT. The CDR3 DNA is TGTGCCAGCAGTTACCGAGGGGCAGGGACGTACGAGCAGTACTTC. Translating it yields CASSYRGAGTYEQYF.

V gene TRBV7-9 combines with J gene TRBJ1-1; D gene ambiguous. Germline-derived CDR1 and CDR2 are SEHNR and FQNEAQ (reference sequence). CDR3 length: 21 residues. V lost 5 bases and J lost 1, with 32 bases in between. The CDR3 DNA follows: TGTGCCAGCAGCCCCTTCCCTATTGGCAGGAGCCCCAAGAAAGGGAACACTGAAGCTTTCTTT. As protein: CASSPFPIGRSPKKGNTEAFF.

The chain couples TRBV4-2 to TRBJ2-1, with 8 bases matching TRBD1. From germline, CDR1 is LGHNA and CDR2 YNFKEQ. This CDR3 is 15 amino acids long. The V gene end was trimmed by 4 bases and the J gene end by 3 bases; junction bases not matched to a gene: 5. The CDR3 DNA is TGTGCCAGCAGCCGAATACAGGGGGACTACAATGAGCAGTTCTTC. Its protein is CASSRIQGDYNEQFF.

This clonotype was counted at least ten times. The rearrangement joins TRBV20-1 to TRBJ2-7; D is unclear. V was trimmed by 5 bases and J by 5 bases, leaving 19 bases between them. This CDR3 contains 14 residues. Germline V gene sequence: CDR1 DFQATT, CDR2 SNEGSKA (reference sequence). The CDR3 nucleotides are TGCAGTGCTGCTAGGGATCCTAACGCGGACGAGCAGTACTTC. Translating gives CSAARDPNADEQYF.

This clonotype was detected a few times. The genes are TRBV7-9 and TRBJ2-1; 12 nucleotides match TRBD2. The CDR3 loop spans 15 amino acids. Germline V gene lookup returns CDR1 SEHNR and CDR2 FQNEAQ (reference sequence). V lost 5 bases and J lost 6; bases outside the gene matches: 5. CDR3 DNA: TGTGCCAGCAGCGCCTCTAGCGGGAGGGGCAATGAGCAGTTCTTC. It specifies CASSASSGRGNEQFF. Filled out from reference TRBV7-9 and TRBJ2-1, the complete variable domain reads DTGVSQNPRHKITKRGQNVTFRCDPISEHNRLYWYRQTLGQGPEFLTYFQNEAQLEKSRLLSDRFSAERPKGSFSTLEIQRTEQGDSAMYLCASSASSGRGNEQFFGPGTRLTVL.

This clonotype was seen ten or more times. This rearrangement joins TRBV30 to TRBJ1-1; D might be TRBD1 (5 bases). The CDR3 sequence is 13 residues long. V shed 1 base and J shed 0 bases, with 6 bases lying between them. Per germline, CDR1 GTSNPN and CDR2 SVGIG (reference sequence). The CDR3 DNA sequence: TGTGCCTGGAGTGCCAGGGTGAACACTGAAGCTTTCTTT. Translated, it gives CAWSARVNTEAFF.

V usage is TRBV7-2 and J usage is TRBJ2-3; 14 positions agree with TRBD2. V trimming: 5 bases; J trimming: 5 bases; junction bases outside the gene matches: 9. The CDR3 runs 17 residues. Germline V CDR1 and CDR2: SGHTA, FQGNSA. The CDR3 loop is CASSTPTSGRAIDTQYF. Written as DNA, the CDR3 is TGTGCCAGCAGCACCCCGACTAGCGGGAGGGCCATAGATACGCAGTATTTT. The entire variable domain, with the rest obtained from reference TRBV7-2 and TRBJ2-3, is as follows: GAGVSQSPSNKVTEKGKDVELRCDPISGHTALYWYRQSLGQGLEFLIYFQGNSAPDKSGLPSDRFSAERTGGSVSTLTIQRTQQEDSAVYLCASSTPTSGRAIDTQYFGPGTRLTVL.

At least ten counts were recorded for this clonotype. The gene calls are TRBV20-1 and TRBJ2-1; D ambiguous. V lost 4 bases and J 0 bases, leaving 7 bases between the germline ends. Per the germline V gene, CDR1 is DFQATT and CDR2 is SNEGSKA (reference sequence). This CDR3 comprises 13 residues. CDR3 DNA: TGCAGTGCTACGCACTACTCCTACAATGAGCAGTTCTTC. It codes for CSATHYSYNEQFF.